The 32 T cell receptor beta chains below all came from one sample that was sequenced in a study of blood T cell repertoires in COVID-19. Clones were read by immunoSEQ multiplex PCR, and TCRdb kept only the in-frame ones, dropping some. The table includes around 220,000 clones, over 75% detected once. The sample taken for sequencing was peripheral blood. The receptors derive from a woman in her thirties or forties who had recovered from COVID-19.

V usage is TRBV21-1 and J usage is TRBJ2-7; the DNA was not compared with TRBD2, the D call given in the table. TRBV21-1 is classified as a pseudogene. There are 15 residues in the CDR3. CDR3 in amino acids: CASSTRLAGVLEQYF. The CDR3 DNA sequence: TGTGCCAGCAGCACAAGACTAGCGGGAGTTCTCGAGCAGTACTTC.

This clone came up once. The CDR3 nucleotides are TGTGCCAGCAGACAGGACGGCGGGAACACCGGGGAGCTGTTTTTT. As protein: CASRQDGGNTGELFF. The gene calls are TRBV7-2 and TRBJ2-2, with D possibly TRBD1 on 5 matching bases. V gave up 6 bases and J gave up 1 base, with 12 bases separating them. This CDR3 comprises 15 residues. Germline CDR1 SGHTA, CDR2 FQGNSA.

For the CDR3, the DNA is TGTGCCAGTAGTCCTCGGTCGGAGGGCTATAATGAAAAACTGTTTTTT. Amino acid sequence: CASSPRSEGYNEKLFF. The J gene is TRBJ1-4, the V gene TRBV19, with D uncertain. Trimming took off 5 bases at V and 4 bases at J, with 17 bases between the two ends. CDR1 and CDR2 (germline): LNHDA, SQIVND (reference sequence). The CDR3 consists of 16 residues.

This clone was seen a handful of times. J is TRBJ1-2 and V is TRBV27, with 7 nucleotides matching TRBD1. Germline V gene data show CDR1 as MNHEY and CDR2 as SMNVEV (reference sequence). The CDR3 totals 11 residues. J lost 7 bases, V lost 5 bases, and 1 base had no gene match. The DNA of the CDR3 is TGTGCCAGCAGTGACAGGGCTGGCTACACCTTC. This codes for CASSDRAGYTF.

This clone was seen once. The chain recombines TRBV5-1 with TRBJ2-1; D possibly uses TRBD1 or TRBD2 (7 bases each). Between the trimmed V and J ends, which lost 4 bases and 3 bases, there was a span of 14 bases. CDR3 length: 15 amino acids. Germline V CDR1 and CDR2: SGHRS, YFSETQ. The CDR3 is CASSLGGDSYNEQFF. The CDR3 DNA follows: TGCGCCAGCAGCCTGGGAGGGGACAGCTACAATGAGCAGTTCTTC. Together with reference TRBV5-1 and TRBJ2-1, the CDR3 gives the full variable domain: KAGVTQTPRYLIKTRGQQVTLSCSPISGHRSVSWYQQTPGQGLQFLFEYFSETQRNKGNFPGRFSGRQFSNSRSEMNVSTLELGDSALYLCASSLGGDSYNEQFFGPGTRLTVL.

The V call is TRBV19, the J call TRBJ2-3; a possible D gene is TRBD2 (6 bases). Germline CDR1 is LNHDA and CDR2 is SQIVND (reference sequence). CDR3 length: 15 amino acids. Trimming stripped 5 bases from V and 2 bases from J, with 14 bases between. CDR3 protein: CASSLTGDSTDTQYF. CDR3 coding DNA: TGTGCCAGTAGTCTCACGGGGGATTCCACAGATACGCAGTATTTT.

In this sample, this clone turned up a few times. The gene calls are TRBV7-2 and TRBJ1-4; D may be TRBD1 (5 bases). Germline CDR1 reads SGHTA; CDR2 reads FQGNSA. V lost 5 bases and J lost 8, with 15 bases in between. The CDR3 length is 14 residues. CDR3 DNA: TGTGCCAGCAGCCCCGGGGGGATAAGAGAAAAACTGTTTTTT. It is translated as CASSPGGIREKLFF.

The rearrangement links TRBV11-3 to TRBJ2-3; maybe TRBD1 (5 bases). The germline CDR1 and CDR2 sequences are SGHNT and YENEEA. The V and J ends lost 2 bases and 11 bases respectively, with 11 bases between them. The CDR3 spans 12 residues. CDR3 nucleotides: TGTGCCAGCAGCTTACCCCAAACAGGGCAGTATTTT. It codes for CASSLPQTGQYF.

The J gene is TRBJ1-3, the V gene TRBV7-3, with D uncertain. The CDR3 is 15 amino acids. The V and J ends lost 3 bases and 0 bases respectively, with 9 bases between them. CDR1 and CDR2 from the germline V gene are SGHTA and FQGTGA. In nucleotides, the CDR3 is TGTGCCAGCAGCTTCGCGCCCGGCTCTGGAAACACCATATATTTT. This translates into CASSFAPGSGNTIYF.

Only a few counts were recorded for this clone. This sequence joins TRBV10-3 and TRBJ1-2; 8 bases align to TRBD1. The V and J ends lost 7 bases and 6 bases, in that order; junction bases with no gene match: 4. The germline V gene encodes CDR1 ENHRY and CDR2 SYGVKD. CDR3 length equals 12 residues. In nucleotides, the CDR3 is TGTGCCATCACCGTACAGGGGGATGGCTACACCTTC. Its protein product is CAITVQGDGYTF.

This chain uses TRBV6-5 with TRBJ1-2; a possible D gene is TRBD1 (6 bases). V was shortened by 4 bases and J by 6 bases, with 18 bases between the two germline ends. This CDR3 is built from 15 residues. Germline values: CDR1 MNHEY, CDR2 SVGAGI. The CDR3 sequence: CASSSHTTGRDGYTF. The CDR3 nucleotides read TGTGCCAGCAGTTCTCACACCACAGGGAGGGATGGCTACACCTTC.

This clone occurred once. The chain is built from TRBV7-2 and TRBJ1-4; D not resolved. V lost 5 bases to trimming and J lost 14 bases, with 15 bases between them. This CDR3 has 12 residues. Germline V gene lookup returns CDR1 SGHTA and CDR2 FQGNSA. This CDR3 reads CASSGRLSQLFF. The DNA for the CDR3 is TGTGCCAGCAGCGGCCGCCTGTCCCAGCTGTTTTTT.

V usage is TRBV29-1 and J usage is TRBJ1-4; TRBD1 matches at 7 bases. The CDR3 covers 13 residues. Germline assignment: CDR1 SQVTM and CDR2 ANQGSEA. V shed 4 bases and J 4 bases; nucleotides not matched to a gene: 3. CDR3 DNA sequence: TGCAGCGTTGCGACAGGGTTTAATGAAAAACTGTTTTTT. The encoded protein is CSVATGFNEKLFF.

Turning to this clone: Different DNA sequences within this sample yield the same CDR3. V and J are TRBV9 and TRBJ1-2, with 9 bases lining up with TRBD1. Germline V gene sequence: CDR1 SGDLS, CDR2 YYNGEE. V was pared by 0 bases and J by 0 bases, with 0 bases of the junction left unmatched. The CDR3 contains 15 residues. The CDR3 nucleotides read TGTGCCAGCAGCGTAGGGACAGGGGCTAACTATGGCTACACCTTC. It codes for CASSVGTGANYGYTF.

This sequence joins TRBV21-1 and TRBJ2-4; the D call in the table, TRBD1, was not verified against the DNA. TRBV21-1 represents a pseudogene. This CDR3 has 24 amino acids. CDR3 in amino acids: CASSKTKDPPGRDRGLLSKNIQYF. The CDR3 coding sequence is TGTGCCAGCAGCAAAACAAAGGACCCCCCGGGGCGGGACAGGGGGCTGTTATCCAAAAACATTCAGTACTTC.

The chain combines TRBV11-3 with TRBJ2-1; TRBD2 aligns across 8 bases. The CDR3 totals 15 residues. The V gene end was trimmed by 4 bases and the J gene end by 6 bases; junction bases not matched to a gene: 8. Germline loops: CDR1 SGHNT, CDR2 YENEEA. The CDR3 is CASSSTGTRLNEQFF. The CDR3 region has the DNA TGTGCCAGCAGCTCTACCGGGACTAGACTCAATGAGCAGTTCTTC.

The chain uses TRBV3-1 (or the pseudogene TRBV3-2) and TRBJ2-7, with TRBD1 matching over 10 bases. Germline assignment: CDR1 LGHDT and CDR2 YNNKEL (reference sequence). V was clipped by 4 bases and J by 3 bases; unmatched bases: 3. The CDR3 is 14 residues long. The CDR3: CASSLGQGDYEQYF. The CDR3 region has the DNA TGTGCCAGCAGCCTCGGACAGGGGGACTACGAGCAGTACTTC.

The chain recombines TRBV2 with TRBJ2-3; 9 bases fit TRBD1. CDR1 SNHLY and CDR2 FYNNEI come from the germline V gene. The CDR3 totals 15 residues. V was pared by 2 bases and J by 4 bases, with 4 bases of the junction left unmatched. CDR3 in DNA: TGTGCCAGCAGTGAAACAGGGGGCCGTGCAGATACGCAGTATTTT. It specifies CASSETGGRADTQYF.

The CDR3 sequence: CASSQGANYEQYF. The CDR3, as DNA: TGTGCCAGCAGCCAAGGAGCAAACTACGAGCAGTACTTC. The chain links TRBV4-2 to TRBJ2-7; the D is unclear. Germline CDR1 and CDR2: LGHNA and YNFKEQ. The CDR3 is made up of 13 amino acids. The V end was cut by 1 base, the J end by 3 bases, with 7 bases between.

V usage is TRBV7-2 and J usage is TRBJ2-1; 8 positions match TRBD2. The CDR3 covers 17 residues. J was trimmed by 5 bases and V by 5 bases; bases with no gene match: 14. Germline values: CDR1 SGHTA, CDR2 FQGNSA. CDR3 DNA: TGTGCCAGCAGCCCGAAAAAGAGCGGGAGTAGCGACAATGAGCAGTTCTTC. Encoded protein: CASSPKKSGSSDNEQFF.

The chain carries TRBV7-2 and TRBJ1-2, with D possibly being TRBD1 (5 bases). The CDR3 sequence is 18 residues long. V was clipped by 1 base and J by 8 bases, with 26 bases between them. Germline values: CDR1 SGHTA, CDR2 FQGNSA. The CDR3 region is CASSLGGTGYHALIGYTF. DNA of the CDR3: TGTGCCAGCAGCTTAGGGGGTACAGGCTACCATGCCCTGATCGGCTACACCTTC.

The rearrangement links TRBV28 to TRBJ1-2, with 7 bases identical to TRBD1. Germline loops: CDR1 MDHEN, CDR2 SYDVKM. The ends lost 5 bases at V and 0 bases at J; junction bases unmatched: 9. CDR3 length equals 16 residues. The CDR3 coding sequence is TGTGCCAGCAGTCTAGCAGGGACAGCGACTAACTATGGCTACACCTTC. Translating it yields CASSLAGTATNYGYTF.

The table lists this clone with a few counts. V is TRBV9 and J is TRBJ2-7, with a tentative D call TRBD2 (6 bases). The V and J ends lost 4 bases and 6 bases respectively, with 20 bases between them. Germline V gene lookup returns CDR1 SGDLS and CDR2 YYNGEE. The CDR3 is made up of 15 amino acids. The CDR3 sequence: CASSLAGPGGSEQYF. The CDR3 DNA reads as TGTGCCAGCAGCCTCGCGGGACCCGGGGGTAGCGAGCAGTACTTC.

The chain links TRBV18 to TRBJ1-5; D ambiguous. This CDR3 is 13 amino acids long. V was clipped by 6 bases and J by 6 bases, with 12 bases between them. Germline CDR1 KGHSH, CDR2 LQKENI. The CDR3, as DNA: TGTGCCAGCTCCCCGGAGAGGGTTCAGCCCCAGCATTTT. This gives the protein CASSPERVQPQHF. The variable domain in full, completed from reference TRBV18 and TRBJ1-5, reads NAGVMQNPRHLVRRRGQEARLRCSPMKGHSHVYWYRQLPEEGLKFMVYLQKENIIDESGMPKERFSAEFPKEGPSILRIQQVVRGDSAAYFCASSPERVQPQHFGDGTRLSIL.

This clone has just a few counts. The CDR3 DNA is TGTGCCAGCAGCACCGAAGGGCGGAGGGAGAATGAGCAGTTCTTC. This encodes CASSTEGRRENEQFF. The chain links TRBV11-2 to TRBJ2-1; maybe TRBD2 (6 bases). Trimming removed 5 bases from V and 7 bases from J, with 18 bases in between. The CDR3 covers 15 residues. The germline V gene encodes CDR1 SGHAT and CDR2 FQNNGV.

The chain joins TRBV4-3 to TRBJ2-1; 8 bases align to TRBD2. Germline V gene lookup returns CDR1 LGHNA and CDR2 YSLEER. With V trimmed by 4 bases and J by 7 bases, 15 bases remained unmatched. This CDR3 has 17 residues. The chain's CDR3 is CASSPEVLAGGGNEQFF. DNA of the CDR3: TGCGCCAGCAGCCCCGAAGTTCTGGCGGGAGGTGGAAATGAGCAGTTCTTC.

V is TRBV4-1 and J is TRBJ2-3, with 8 positions matching TRBD1. The V and J ends lost 0 bases and 3 bases, in that order; junction bases with no gene match: 8. Germline CDR1 and CDR2: MGHRA and YSYEKL. The CDR3 sequence is 17 residues long. The CDR3 sequence is CASSQDFTGGRTDTQYF. In DNA form, the CDR3 reads TGCGCCAGCAGCCAAGATTTTACAGGGGGAAGAACAGATACGCAGTATTTT.

The chain is built from TRBV5-1 and TRBJ2-5; D possibly corresponds to TRBD2 (6 bases). There are 16 residues in the CDR3. Germline V gives CDR1 SGHRS, CDR2 YFSETQ. The V end lost 4 bases, the J end lost 2 bases, and 18 bases lay between the germline ends. The CDR3 DNA is TGCGCCAGCAGCCTCCTCCCCGGGGCGGGGCAAGAGACCCAGTACTTC. Amino acid sequence: CASSLLPGAGQETQYF.

The V call is TRBV10-3, the J call TRBJ2-5, with TRBD1 identical over 11 bases. The CDR3 spans 14 residues. The junction had 4 bases not matched to a gene; V was cut back by 5 bases and J by 5 bases. The germline V gene has CDR1 ENHRY and CDR2 SYGVKD. CDR3 residues: CAISWTGGSETQYF. CDR3 nucleotide sequence: TGTGCCATCAGTTGGACAGGGGGCTCTGAGACCCAGTACTTC.

Of note for this clone: The identical CDR3 is also encoded by other nucleotide sequences in the sample. The V and J genes are TRBV7-2 and TRBJ2-2; no clear D. Trimming cost V 2 bases and J 0 bases, with 7 bases left between them. The length of the CDR3 is 15 residues. Germline V CDR1 and CDR2: SGHTA, FQGNSA. CDR3 loop: CASSLSLTNTGELFF. Written as DNA, the CDR3 is TGTGCCAGCAGCTTATCACTGACGAACACCGGGGAGCTGTTTTTT.

This rearrangement joins TRBV7-8 to TRBJ2-7; D might be TRBD2 (6 bases). Germline V CDR1 and CDR2: SGHVS, FQNEAQ. The V end was cut by 5 bases, the J end by 2 bases, with 13 bases between. The CDR3 runs to 14 residues. CDR3: CASSLGLSPYEQYF. CDR3 bases: TGTGCCAGCAGCCTGGGACTCTCCCCCTACGAGCAGTACTTC.

CDR3 nucleotides: TGTGCCAGCAGTGGACAGCTCATAGCCAAAAACATTCAGTACTTC. As protein: CASSGQLIAKNIQYF. The chain carries TRBV2 and TRBJ2-4, with D maybe TRBD1 (5 bases). Germline CDR1 is SNHLY and CDR2 is FYNNEI. The V end was cut by 4 bases, the J end by 0 bases, with 10 bases between. This CDR3 comprises 15 residues.